A selection of T cell receptor beta chains follows, all from one sample in a study of T cell repertoires in cytomegalovirus infection. In TCRdb, the reads were re-called with MiXCR into one record per CDR3 protein. Among about 46,000 distinct CDR3 sequences, 20% were seen once, and the ten largest hold roughly 18%. These receptors are not linked to any known antigen. Input material: PBMCs, sequenced either directly or after in vitro stimulation (not recorded which). The receptors derive from a human donor in good health (CMV status not recorded). Some clones in this sample may be carry-over from other donors' samples. CDR3s include the opening cysteine and the closing phenylalanine or tryptophan. Fields, in order: V gene, clone size, J gene, CDR3 protein. Expanded clones are given a class, and other clones once, few, many or no size at all.

V: TRBV12-3/TRBV12-4; size: many; J: TRBJ2-2; CDR3: CASSLRLASAGELFF
V: TRBV6-2/TRBV6-3; size: NA; J: TRBJ1-5; CDR3: CASCQRDQPQHF
V: TRBV7-2; size: many; J: TRBJ2-7; CDR3: CASSISYEQYF
V: TRBV7-7; size: few; J: TRBJ2-5; CDR3: CASSFRRGIGETQYF
V: TRBV7-8; size: many; J: TRBJ1-5; CDR3: CASSSQGGNQPQHF
V: TRBV5-1; size: many; J: TRBJ1-2; CDR3: CASSPVGTVNYGYTF
V: TRBV6-5; size: NA; J: TRBJ2-3; CDR3: CASSYAAAQYF
V: TRBV7-9; size: NA; J: TRBJ2-3; CDR3: CASSWGQGRTDTQYF
V: TRBV20-1; size: NA; J: TRBJ2-3; CDR3: CSAPPSGMASDTQYF
V: TRBV28; size: few; J: TRBJ1-1; CDR3: CASSPVSGGHTEAFF
V: TRBV7-8; size: many; J: TRBJ2-3; CDR3: CASATDSSTDTQYF
V: TRBV11-3; size: many; J: TRBJ1-1; CDR3: CASGPSRGTEAFF
V: TRBV7-2; size: many; J: TRBJ2-3; CDR3: CASNLRTSDTDTQYF
V: TRBV28; size: few; J: TRBJ1-3; CDR3: CASSLWGQGRSGSINTIYF
V: TRBV4-3; size: NA; J: TRBJ2-7; CDR3: CASSQGGAPTYEQYF
V: TRBV15; size: NA; J: TRBJ1-5; CDR3: CATSLGRGTNQPQHF
V: TRBV28; size: NA; J: TRBJ1-6; CDR3: CASSLEIGLDTDNSPLHF
V: TRBV7-8; size: many; J: TRBJ1-3; CDR3: CASSGQTGGRNTIYF
V: TRBV6-2/TRBV6-3; size: few; J: TRBJ2-7; CDR3: CASSYGIAGAQSYEQYF
V: TRBV12-5; size: many; J: TRBJ1-5; CDR3: CASGQGINQPQHF
V: TRBV19; size: many; J: TRBJ2-5; CDR3: CASSLTLVAAYGTQYF